This T cell receptor beta chain originates from a study of blood T cell repertoires in COVID-19. Study summary: Samples representing acute and convalescent COVID-19 were sourced from the United States, Italy and Spain.

TCRdb's copy holds only in-frame clones and misses some; the assay was immunoSEQ multiplex PCR. The sample consists of around 190,000 clones, 84% of them appearing once. For this clone: This CDR3 is also generated by other DNA sequences in the sample.

The CDR3 length is 12 residues. V shed 5 bases and J shed 3 bases, with 4 bases lying between them. Participants spanned ages 18 to 89 years and resided in around 25 US areas. Cohorts were determined from participant-reported clinical history. Those designated as exposed participants met a COVID-19 case within 2 weeks before study entry. The sequenced sample was PBMCs or T cells enriched from blood (not recorded which). The gene calls are TRBV12-3 or TRBV12-4 and TRBJ2-2; D is ambiguous. This TCR derives from a woman in her 30s who had been exposed to COVID-19. The CDR3 sequence is CASSPYTGELFF. The CDR3 nucleotides are TGTGCCAGCAGTCCCTACACCGGGGAGCTGTTTTTT.